The 15 T cell receptor beta chains presented below share a single source sample, sequenced in a study of beta chain features in type 1 diabetes. Every bit of the isolated RNA underwent reverse transcription, so sequencing read expressed TCRB transcripts. Libraries were prepared by immunoSEQ multiplex PCR; TCRdb keeps only in-frame clonotypes and omits some of them. The sample shows about 150,000 clones, about 8.5% of them seen only once. The sample taken for sequencing was central memory CD4+ T cells from blood. All receptors come from a man aged 18 to 30 in good health.

The chain employs TRBV6-5 and TRBJ1-2; a weak D match, TRBD1 (6 bases). The V gene's germline CDR1 is MNHEY and CDR2 SVGAGI. The CDR3 length is 16 residues. Trimming removed 0 bases at V and 7 bases at J, with 18 bases between. The CDR3 region has the DNA TGTGCCAGCAGTTACTCGACAGGATGGAGGTTAGGTGGCTACACCTTC. The encoded protein is CASSYSTGWRLGGYTF.

This clone was seen repeatedly, ten times or more. This chain joins TRBV18 and TRBJ2-1; TRBD2 matches 9 bases. Germline V CDR1 and CDR2: KGHSH, LQKENI. V lost 8 bases to trimming and J lost 9 bases; unmatched junction nucleotides: 23. This CDR3 comprises 18 residues. The CDR3 loop reads CASAPKEGRSGRVTEQFF. The CDR3 bases are TGTGCCAGCGCCCCGAAAGAGGGACGTAGCGGGAGAGTGACTGAGCAGTTCTTC.

The chain employs TRBV2 and TRBJ1-2, with D perhaps matching TRBD1 (6 bases). This CDR3 is built from 14 residues. V was pared by 5 bases and J by 0 bases, with 10 bases between. Germline V gives CDR1 SNHLY, CDR2 FYNNEI. For the CDR3, the DNA is TGTGCCAGCAGTCTACAGGGCGCTAACTATGGCTACACCTTC. Protein sequence: CASSLQGANYGYTF. The full variable domain, completed using reference TRBV2 and TRBJ1-2, is EPEVTQTPSHQVTQMGQEVILRCVPISNHLYFYWYRQILGQKVEFLVSFYNNEISEKSEIFDDQFSVERPDGSNFTLKIRSTKLEDSAMYFCASSLQGANYGYTFGSGTRLTVV.

There are a few counts of this clone. The CDR3 sequence: CASSSRGDGKTQYF. CDR3 nucleotides: TGTGCCAGCAGCTCTCGGGGGGATGGGAAGACCCAGTACTTC. The rearrangement joins TRBV7-9 to TRBJ2-5, with 7 bases matching TRBD2. The V gene end was trimmed by 4 bases and the J gene end by 6 bases; junction bases not matched to a gene: 8. CDR3 length: 14 residues. The germline V gene has CDR1 SEHNR and CDR2 FQNEAQ (reference sequence).

This clone was seen only a few times. The V gene is TRBV15, the J gene TRBJ1-2; D not resolved. The V end was cut by 0 bases, the J end by 3 bases, with 17 bases between. In germline, CDR1 is LNHNV, CDR2 YYDKDF (reference sequence). The CDR3 spans 17 residues. The CDR3 nucleotides are TGTGCCACCAGCAGAGATCTTGGAGGCATTAACGACTATGGCTACACCTTC. It specifies CATSRDLGGINDYGYTF. The full variable domain, completed using reference TRBV15 and TRBJ1-2, is DAMVIQNPRYQVTQFGKPVTLSCSQTLNHNVMYWYQQKSSQAPKLLFHYYDKDFNNEADTPDNFQSRRPNTSFCFLDIRSPGLGDTAMYLCATSRDLGGINDYGYTFGSGTRLTVV.

Comment on this clone: The sample carries other DNA sequences with the same CDR3. V is TRBV7-2 and J is TRBJ1-1; the match to TRBD1 covers 9 bases. CDR3 length: 14 amino acids. Germline lookup yields CDR1 SGHTA and CDR2 FQGNSA. Unmatched junction bases numbered 2, after V lost 5 bases and J lost 1 base. This CDR3 reads CASSPQGANTEAFF. CDR3 sequence (DNA): TGTGCCAGCAGCCCACAGGGGGCGAACACTGAAGCTTTCTTT. Combining the CDR3 with reference TRBV7-2 and TRBJ1-1 gives the whole variable domain GAGVSQSPSNKVTEKGKDVELRCDPISGHTALYWYRQSLGQGLEFLIYFQGNSAPDKSGLPSDRFSAERTGGSVSTLTIQRTQQEDSAVYLCASSPQGANTEAFFGQGTRLTVV.

The V gene is TRBV4-2, the J gene TRBJ2-5; 7 nucleotides match TRBD1. J gave up 2 bases and V 1 base, and 7 bases lay outside the gene matches. In germline, CDR1 is LGHNA, CDR2 YNFKEQ. The CDR3 has 16 amino acids. Here the CDR3 DNA reads TGTGCCAGCAGCCAAGGGTCGACAGGGCTTCAAGAGACCCAGTACTTC. Protein product: CASSQGSTGLQETQYF.

In its sample, this clone was seen a few times. The V gene is TRBV7-6, the J gene TRBJ2-5; D may be TRBD2 (6 bases). The length of the CDR3 is 15 residues. The germline V gene has CDR1 SGHVS and CDR2 FNYEAQ. V dropped 1 base and J dropped 6 bases, with 15 bases sitting between them. For the CDR3, the DNA is TGTGCCAGCAGCTTAGGAGGAGGGAGTCGGCAGACCCAGTACTTC. This encodes CASSLGGGSRQTQYF.

This chain links TRBV7-2 with TRBJ1-1, with 7 bases identical to TRBD1. This CDR3 is built from 15 residues. V was clipped by 1 base and J by 3 bases; unmatched bases: 5. Germline CDR1 SGHTA, CDR2 FQGNSA. The CDR3 DNA follows: TGTGCCAGCAGCTTAGGACAGGGAATGTACACTGAAGCTTTCTTT. This sequence encodes CASSLGQGMYTEAFF.

This chain joins TRBV6-1 and TRBJ2-2; 7 positions agree with TRBD1. Germline V gene data show CDR1 as MNHNS and CDR2 as SASEGT. There are 15 residues in the CDR3. The V segment lost 2 bases and the J segment 6 bases; nucleotides outside the gene matches: 6. CDR3 bases: TGTGCCAGCAGTGAATTAGGTCAGGGGGCCGGGGAGCTGTTTTTT. It encodes CASSELGQGAGELFF.

The chain links TRBV28 to TRBJ2-2; 8 bases agree with TRBD1. CDR1 is MDHEN, CDR2 SYDVKM, per germline. The CDR3 has 14 amino acids. Trimming removed 6 bases from V and 6 bases from J; junction bases left unmatched: 6. The CDR3 loop is CASRFRGQSGELFF. CDR3 bases: TGTGCCAGCAGGTTCAGGGGGCAGTCCGGGGAGCTGTTTTTT.

This clone has at least ten counts. CDR3 sequence reads: CASSSPGQGTHEQYF. As DNA, the CDR3 is TGTGCCAGCAGTTCACCAGGACAGGGGACCCACGAGCAGTACTTC. The genes are TRBV28 and TRBJ2-7; 9 bases fit TRBD1. This CDR3 contains 15 residues. Germline trimming cut 4 bases from V and 5 bases from J; bases unmatched to any gene: 9. Germline V gene sequence: CDR1 MDHEN, CDR2 SYDVKM.

V and J are TRBV5-6 and TRBJ2-3; 7 bases match TRBD2. V lost 7 bases and J lost 4; bases outside the gene matches: 12. This CDR3 contains 15 residues. Germline assignment: CDR1 SGHDT and CDR2 YYEEEE. CDR3 residues: CASRISGGWADTQYF. The DNA of the CDR3 is TGTGCCAGCCGGATATCGGGGGGTTGGGCAGATACGCAGTATTTT. The entire variable domain, with the rest obtained from reference TRBV5-6 and TRBJ2-3, is as follows: DAGVTQSPTHLIKTRGQQVTLRCSPKSGHDTVSWYQQALGQGPQFIFQYYEEEERQRGNFPDRFSGHQFPNYSSELNVNALLLGDSALYLCASRISGGWADTQYFGPGTRLTVL.

The chain employs TRBV7-2 and TRBJ2-4; 7 positions agree with TRBD2. The CDR3 is 14 amino acids. With 5 bases clipped from V and 7 bases from J, the junction kept 8 bases outside the gene matches. Germline loops: CDR1 SGHTA, CDR2 FQGNSA. The CDR3 nucleotides read TGTGCCAGCAGCGCTACTAGCGTTGGGAACATTCAGTACTTC. It codes for CASSATSVGNIQYF. Looking up the rest from reference TRBV7-2 and TRBJ2-4 gives the full variable domain: GAGVSQSPSNKVTEKGKDVELRCDPISGHTALYWYRQSLGQGLEFLIYFQGNSAPDKSGLPSDRFSAERTGGSVSTLTIQRTQQEDSAVYLCASSATSVGNIQYFGAGTRLSVL.

The rearrangement joins TRBV28 to TRBJ1-3, with D hard to call. The germline V gene has CDR1 MDHEN and CDR2 SYDVKM. Trimming removed 6 bases at V and 2 bases at J, with 14 bases between. This CDR3 is built from 15 residues. The CDR3 here is CASRPPGVAGNTIYF. CDR3 DNA sequence: TGTGCCAGCAGACCTCCCGGGGTTGCTGGAAACACCATATATTTT.